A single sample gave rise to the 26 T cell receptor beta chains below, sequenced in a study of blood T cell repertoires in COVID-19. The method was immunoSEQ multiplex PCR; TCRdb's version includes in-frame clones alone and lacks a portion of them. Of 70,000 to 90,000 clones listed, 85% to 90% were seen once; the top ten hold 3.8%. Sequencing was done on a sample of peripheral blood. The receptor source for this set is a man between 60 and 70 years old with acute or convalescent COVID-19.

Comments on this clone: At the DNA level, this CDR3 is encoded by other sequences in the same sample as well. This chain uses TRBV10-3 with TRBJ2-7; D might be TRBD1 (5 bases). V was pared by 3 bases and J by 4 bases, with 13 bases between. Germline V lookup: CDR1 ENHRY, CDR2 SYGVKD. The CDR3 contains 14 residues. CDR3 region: CAISDGTGRYEQYF. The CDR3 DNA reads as TGTGCCATCAGTGATGGAACAGGTCGTTACGAGCAGTACTTC.

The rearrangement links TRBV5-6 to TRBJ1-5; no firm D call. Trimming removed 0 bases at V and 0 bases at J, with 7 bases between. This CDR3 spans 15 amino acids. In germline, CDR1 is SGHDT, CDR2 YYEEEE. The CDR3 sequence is CASSLGPNSNQPQHF. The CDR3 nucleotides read TGTGCCAGCAGCTTGGGGCCCAATAGCAATCAGCCCCAGCATTTT.

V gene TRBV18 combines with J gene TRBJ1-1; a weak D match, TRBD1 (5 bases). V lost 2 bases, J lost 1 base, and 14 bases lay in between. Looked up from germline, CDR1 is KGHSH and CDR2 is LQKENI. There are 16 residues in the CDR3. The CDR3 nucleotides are TGTGCCAGCTCACCAACTGGGGCAGTGAAGAACACTGAAGCTTTCTTT. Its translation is CASSPTGAVKNTEAFF. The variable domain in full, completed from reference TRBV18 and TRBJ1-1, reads NAGVMQNPRHLVRRRGQEARLRCSPMKGHSHVYWYRQLPEEGLKFMVYLQKENIIDESGMPKERFSAEFPKEGPSILRIQQVVRGDSAAYFCASSPTGAVKNTEAFFGQGTRLTVV.

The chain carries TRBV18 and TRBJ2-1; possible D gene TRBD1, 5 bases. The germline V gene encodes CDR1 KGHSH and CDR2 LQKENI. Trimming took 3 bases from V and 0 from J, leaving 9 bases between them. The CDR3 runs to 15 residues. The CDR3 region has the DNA TGTGCCAGCTCACCCCGTAGGGGCTCCTACAATGAGCAGTTCTTC. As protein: CASSPRRGSYNEQFF.

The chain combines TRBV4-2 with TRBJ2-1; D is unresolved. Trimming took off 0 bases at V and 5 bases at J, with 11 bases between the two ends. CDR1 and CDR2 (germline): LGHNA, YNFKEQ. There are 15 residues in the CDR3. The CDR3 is CASSQDVGLHNEQFF. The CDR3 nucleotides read TGTGCCAGCAGCCAAGACGTCGGTCTCCACAATGAGCAGTTCTTC.

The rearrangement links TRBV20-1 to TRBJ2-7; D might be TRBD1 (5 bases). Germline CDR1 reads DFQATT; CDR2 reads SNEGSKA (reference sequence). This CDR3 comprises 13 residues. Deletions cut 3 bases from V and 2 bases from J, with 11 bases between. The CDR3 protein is CSASRQSPYEQYF. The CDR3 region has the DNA TGCAGTGCTAGTAGACAGAGCCCCTACGAGCAGTACTTC.

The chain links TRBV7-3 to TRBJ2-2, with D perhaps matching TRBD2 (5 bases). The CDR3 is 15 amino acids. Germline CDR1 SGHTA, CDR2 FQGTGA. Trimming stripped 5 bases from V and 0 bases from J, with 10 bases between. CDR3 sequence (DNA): TGTGCCAGCAGCAAAGGACTCGCGAACACCGGGGAGCTGTTTTTT. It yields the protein CASSKGLANTGELFF.

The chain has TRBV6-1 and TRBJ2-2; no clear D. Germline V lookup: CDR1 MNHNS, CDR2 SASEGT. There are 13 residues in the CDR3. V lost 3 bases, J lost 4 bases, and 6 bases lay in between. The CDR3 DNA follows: TGTGCCAGCAGTGATACAGTCACCGGGGAGCTGTTTTTT. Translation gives CASSDTVTGELFF.

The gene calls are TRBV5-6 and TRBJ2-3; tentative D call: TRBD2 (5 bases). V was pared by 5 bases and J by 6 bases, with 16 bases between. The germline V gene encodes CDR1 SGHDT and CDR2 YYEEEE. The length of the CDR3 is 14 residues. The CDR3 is CASREELAPDTQYF. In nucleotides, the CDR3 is TGTGCCAGCAGGGAGGAACTGGCCCCCGATACGCAGTATTTT.

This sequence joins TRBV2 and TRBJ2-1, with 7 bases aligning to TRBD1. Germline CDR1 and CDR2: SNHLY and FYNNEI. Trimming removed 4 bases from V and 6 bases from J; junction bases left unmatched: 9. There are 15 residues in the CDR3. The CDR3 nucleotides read TGTGCCAGCAGTGTCGACAGGGTTCCGGGCAATGAGCAGTTCTTC. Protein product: CASSVDRVPGNEQFF.

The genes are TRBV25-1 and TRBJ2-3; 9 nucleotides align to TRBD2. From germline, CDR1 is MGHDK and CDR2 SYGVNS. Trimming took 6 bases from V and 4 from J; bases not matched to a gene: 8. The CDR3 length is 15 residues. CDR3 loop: CASRGLAHGSDTQYF. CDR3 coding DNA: TGTGCCAGCAGGGGACTAGCTCATGGGTCAGATACGCAGTATTTT. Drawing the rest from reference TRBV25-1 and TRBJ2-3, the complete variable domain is EADIYQTPRYLVIGTGKKITLECSQTMGHDKMYWYQQDPGMELHLIHYSYGVNSTEKGDLSSESTVSRIRTEHFPLTLESARPSHTSQYLCASRGLAHGSDTQYFGPGTRLTVL.

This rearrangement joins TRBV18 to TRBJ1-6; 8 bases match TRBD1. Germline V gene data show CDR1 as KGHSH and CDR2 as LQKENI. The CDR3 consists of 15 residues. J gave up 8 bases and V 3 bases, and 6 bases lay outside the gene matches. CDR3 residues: CASSPKDRDHSPLHF. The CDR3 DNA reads TGTGCCAGCTCACCTAAGGACAGGGACCATTCACCCCTCCACTTT.

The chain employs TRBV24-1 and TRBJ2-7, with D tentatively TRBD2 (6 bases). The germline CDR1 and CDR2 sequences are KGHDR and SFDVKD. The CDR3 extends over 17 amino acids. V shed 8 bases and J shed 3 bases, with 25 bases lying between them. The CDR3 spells CATTPGRGARPNYEQYF. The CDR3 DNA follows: TGTGCCACCACCCCCGGGAGAGGGGCCCGCCCGAACTACGAGCAGTACTTC.

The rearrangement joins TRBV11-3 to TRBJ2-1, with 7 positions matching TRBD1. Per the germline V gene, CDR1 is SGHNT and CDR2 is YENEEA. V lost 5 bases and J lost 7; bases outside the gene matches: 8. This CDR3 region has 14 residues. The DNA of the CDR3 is TGTGCCAGCAGCGTACAGGGGTTTGGTAATGAGCAGTTCTTC. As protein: CASSVQGFGNEQFF.

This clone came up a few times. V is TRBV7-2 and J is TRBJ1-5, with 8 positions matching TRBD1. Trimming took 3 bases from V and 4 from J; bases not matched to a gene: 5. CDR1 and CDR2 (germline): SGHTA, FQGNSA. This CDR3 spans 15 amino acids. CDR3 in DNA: TGTGCCAGCAGCTTCTCACAGGGGGGGAATCAGCCCCAGCATTTT. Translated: CASSFSQGGNQPQHF.

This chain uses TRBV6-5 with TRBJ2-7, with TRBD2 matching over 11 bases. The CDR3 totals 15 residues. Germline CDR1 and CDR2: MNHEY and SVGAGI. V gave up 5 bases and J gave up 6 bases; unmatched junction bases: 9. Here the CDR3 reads CASSPHSGGATEQYF. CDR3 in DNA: TGTGCCAGCAGTCCCCATAGCGGGGGGGCGACCGAGCAGTACTTC.

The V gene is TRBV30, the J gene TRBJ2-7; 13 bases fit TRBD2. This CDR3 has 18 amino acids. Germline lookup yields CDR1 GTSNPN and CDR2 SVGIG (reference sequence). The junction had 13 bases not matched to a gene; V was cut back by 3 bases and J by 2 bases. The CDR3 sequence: CAWRIRTSGGPLTYEQYF. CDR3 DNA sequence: TGTGCCTGGAGGATTCGGACTAGCGGGGGCCCCCTCACCTACGAGCAGTACTTC.

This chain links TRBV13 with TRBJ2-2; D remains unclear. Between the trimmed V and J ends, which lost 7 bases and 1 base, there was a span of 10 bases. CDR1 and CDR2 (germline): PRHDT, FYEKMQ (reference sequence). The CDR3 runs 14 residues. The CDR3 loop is CASNTYGNTGELFF. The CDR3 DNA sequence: TGTGCCAGCAATACTTATGGGAACACCGGGGAGCTGTTTTTT.

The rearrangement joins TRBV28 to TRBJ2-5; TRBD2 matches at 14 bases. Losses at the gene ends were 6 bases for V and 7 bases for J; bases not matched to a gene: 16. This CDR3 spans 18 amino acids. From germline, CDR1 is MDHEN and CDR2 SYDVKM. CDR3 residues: CASSSIRPGLAGATTQYF. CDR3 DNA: TGTGCCAGCAGCTCTATTCGCCCGGGACTAGCGGGAGCGACGACCCAGTACTTC.

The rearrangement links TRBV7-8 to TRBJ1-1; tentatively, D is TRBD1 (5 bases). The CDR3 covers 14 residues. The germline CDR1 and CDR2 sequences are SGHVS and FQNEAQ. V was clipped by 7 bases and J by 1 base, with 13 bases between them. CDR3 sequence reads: CASTLITGNTEAFF. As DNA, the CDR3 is TGTGCCAGCACCCTTATCACAGGGAACACTGAAGCTTTCTTT.

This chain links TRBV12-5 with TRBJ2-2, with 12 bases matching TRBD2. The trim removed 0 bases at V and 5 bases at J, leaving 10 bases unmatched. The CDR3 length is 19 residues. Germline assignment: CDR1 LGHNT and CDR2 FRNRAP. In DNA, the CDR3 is TGTGCTAGTGGTTTGGTACTGGCTAGCGGGGGGGCGAGTACCGGGGAGCTGTTTTTT. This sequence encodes CASGLVLASGGASTGELFF.

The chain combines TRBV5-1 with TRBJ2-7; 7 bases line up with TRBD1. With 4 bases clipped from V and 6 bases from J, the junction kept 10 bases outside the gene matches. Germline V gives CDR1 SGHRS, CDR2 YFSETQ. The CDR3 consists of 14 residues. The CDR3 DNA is TGCGCCAGCAGCCAACGACAGGGTACCGGCGAGCAGTACTTC. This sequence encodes CASSQRQGTGEQYF.

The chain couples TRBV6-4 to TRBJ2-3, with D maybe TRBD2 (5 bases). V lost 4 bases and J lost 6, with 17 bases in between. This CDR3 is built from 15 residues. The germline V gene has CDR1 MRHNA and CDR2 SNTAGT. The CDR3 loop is CASSGSERSSDTQYF. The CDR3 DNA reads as TGTGCCAGCAGTGGCTCAGAGCGGAGTTCGGATACGCAGTATTTT.

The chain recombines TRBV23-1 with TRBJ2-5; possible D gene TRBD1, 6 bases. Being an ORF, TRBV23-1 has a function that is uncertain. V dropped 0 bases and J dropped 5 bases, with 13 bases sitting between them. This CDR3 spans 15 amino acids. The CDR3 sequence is CASSQSRQGKETQYF. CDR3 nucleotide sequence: TGCGCCAGCAGTCAATCAAGGCAGGGGAAGGAGACCCAGTACTTC.

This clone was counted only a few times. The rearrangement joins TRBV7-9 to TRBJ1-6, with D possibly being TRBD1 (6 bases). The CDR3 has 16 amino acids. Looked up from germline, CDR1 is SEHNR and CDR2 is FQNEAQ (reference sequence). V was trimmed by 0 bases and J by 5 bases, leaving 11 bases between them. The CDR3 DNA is TGTGCCAGCAGCTTAGCGCAAGGGGGGGATAATTCACCCCTCCACTTT. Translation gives CASSLAQGGDNSPLHF.

DNA of the CDR3: TGTGCCAGCAGCCAAGATATTACGACAGCGCGATATGGCTACACCTTC. Protein: CASSQDITTARYGYTF. J is TRBJ1-2 and V is TRBV4-2, with D maybe TRBD1 (5 bases). V dropped 0 bases and J dropped 5 bases, with 16 bases sitting between them. This CDR3 has 16 amino acids. Per the germline V gene, CDR1 is LGHNA and CDR2 is YNFKEQ.